Below, one T cell receptor (beta chain) is given with its context. Its antigen is still unknown. Base-call qualities are not available, and no considerably larger clone is one nucleotide away. The CDR3 measures 13 amino acids from cysteine to phenylalanine. The CDR3 DNA has 39 bases and is translated from base 1. The germline V gene supplies CDR1 SGHRS and CDR2 YFSETQ. Trimming at the junction amounts to 0 bases on V and 2 bases on J, and the germline ends lie 4 bases apart. The record originates from a study of cytomegalovirus exposure and HLA in healthy donors (dated by TCRdb to 2015 to 2018). Looking at the study overall: In an earlier analysis of roughly 500 of the donors, 250 to 350 Gb of sequence data and 90 million to 120 million unique TCR beta sequences from about 180 million T cells were reported. A later genetic analysis used genome-wide SNP genotypes for about 55% of the 666 donors, treating that subset as a discovery cohort. Among the roughly 410 genotyped donors, approximately 81% belonged to the genetic ancestry cluster associated with self-reported Caucasian donors. In an earlier analysis of over 550 of the donors, high-throughput TCR beta sequencing was used to judge whether each TCR beta V gene segment behaved as functional or pseudogenic. An early release that covered approximately 600 HLA-typed donors contained approximately 290 gigabases of sequencing data and tens of millions of unique TCR sequences. In addition to the first cohort of 666 subjects, a separate validation cohort of about 120 different subjects was used. Donor age, sex, ethnicity and CMV serostatus were compiled together with the repertoire data. On average, over 200,000 unique TCR beta nucleotide sequences were sequenced per donor among some 430 genotyped donors of the cohort, with around 19% of those sequences being non-productive. In a later analysis, previously published TCR beta repertoires from more than 500 donors were re-analyzed and high-resolution HLA genotyping was added so that TCR occurrence patterns could be studied. The number of donors typed differed by locus, with roughly 620-640 for A, B, C, DRB1 and DQB1, approximately 500 for DQA1, 600 to 610 for DPA1, and under 490 for DPB1. Class I and class II HLA loci were covered by the typing at four-digit resolution. In the later analysis, no new phenotypic data were used to find candidate immune exposures; instead, reliance was placed on TCR beta sequences and their occurrence across donors. About five DR-DQ haplotypes were treated as single units for association and clustering because of strong linkage in the cohort. The study used immunosequencing to profile the T cell repertoires of more than 650 subjects and linked those repertoires to cytomegalovirus serostatus. High-throughput TCR immunosequencing, statistical association of individual TCRs with disease status, and machine learning were combined to predict cytomegalovirus infection status. The study aimed to test whether signatures of past pathogen exposure could be identified by cataloging public T cell receptors. Every discovery cohort repertoire had been produced on one sequencing platform.

In total, 500 to 700 healthy bone marrow donors made up the cohort. All cohort members were sampled while nominally healthy, although unrecorded immune exposures were likely present. The donor tested CMV seronegative and was one of the 352 seronegative cohort members. Every donor gave a peripheral blood sample, and the peripheral blood mononuclear cells from that sample were used for TCR beta sequencing. Genomic DNA extraction from the blood cell samples was performed with the Qiagen DNeasy Blood Extraction Kit. The library relied on the immunoSEQ multiplex PCR assay. The multiplex PCR relied on a mix of 60 forward primers for TCR Vbeta segments and 13 reverse primers for TCR Jbeta segments. Amplification of the CDR3 region of rearranged TCR beta genes was performed with a multiplex PCR assay on genomic DNA. The Illumina HiSeq System was used to sequence the amplified TCR beta libraries as 87-base-pair reads. As for the authors' bioinformatics: A later analysis tallied roughly 78 million unique TCR beta chains across the approximately 670 repertoires, and roughly 11 million of those chains were shared by two or more donors. A nearest-neighbor algorithm error-corrected the raw reads and collapsed the reads into unique sequences, merging closely related sequences to remove PCR and sequencing errors. To assign V, D and J gene segments, CDR3 sequences were aligned to IMGT reference sequences. Each retained sequence needed at least a six-nucleotide match to both a V gene segment and a J gene segment. Rearrangements were called productive when the CDR3 lacked stop codons and stayed in frame with V and J; all others were non-productive. Following IMGT convention, CDR3 was defined as the stretch from the second conserved V-encoded cysteine up to the conserved J-encoded phenylalanine. The earlier analysis of 500 to 600 of the donors excluded sequences that lacked an unambiguous match to a single V gene segment. In an earlier analysis of approximately 560 of the donors, a V segment was called functional when productive rearrangements were above 56.7%, and segregating when the standard deviation between donors exceeded 5%. A statistical classification framework was built for diagnosing cytomegalovirus status from the catalog of TCR beta chain sequences. In a later analysis, V and J genes were assigned by comparing TCR nucleotide sequences against IMGT/GENE-DB human TR gene sequences. In a later analysis, CDR3 sequences and most-parsimonious VDJ recombination scenarios were assigned using the TCRdist pipeline. In a later analysis, each TCR beta chain was defined by its CDR3 amino acid sequence together with its V-gene family, and reads lacking a unique V-gene family were excluded. In a later analysis, fewer than 650 highly shared, low-generation-probability nucleotide sequences were removed to address suspected cross-contamination and a sequencing artifact. In a later analysis, a clonal expansion index was calculated for each public chain from normalized within-repertoire ranks of inferred template counts. A later analysis computed generation probabilities with a VDJ recombination model fitted to out-of-frame rearrangements, and checked the results against IGoR. A later analysis scored TCR-TCR, TCR-HLA and TCR-CMV co-occurrence with hypergeometric tests, applying a repertoire-size bias correction to TCR pairs. In a later analysis, false discovery rates were estimated by permuting HLA or CMV assignments 20 times. In a later analysis, co-occurring TCRs were grouped with DBSCAN, and TCRdist sequence similarity was added when clustering was performed within HLA-allele-positive subsets. For co-occurrence clustering, repertoires with fewer than 30,000 or more than 120,000 public chains were excluded, along with four to six repertoires with anomalous nucleotide sharing. TCRdb took this table from immuneACCESS and kept in-frame rearrangements with V and J called. Such tables lack part of the clones; where checked against another copy, unresolved V genes explain under half of the gap, and the rest is unexplained. The V and J calls and the clone size are those of that table, but D and trimming were determined from the DNA. A total of 170,000 or so clones appear in this sample, approximately 84% of them only once. Jointly, the top ten make up 4.8% of the sample.

Here is what the overall study found, with its caveats: According to a later analysis, parvovirus B19, influenza, CMV and Epstein-Barr virus appeared linked to several top co-occurrence clusters. In a later analysis, over 15,000 TCR beta sequences were associated with specific HLA alleles at a false discovery rate of 0.05. A further reported finding was that TCR beta sequences accurately predicted the HLA-A and HLA-B alleles for most subjects in the first cohort. In an earlier analysis of approximately 590 of the donors, most TCR beta V segments were observed in productive rearrangements about 87% or about 30% of the time, broadly matching IMGT annotations. Immune exposure information for the cohort was limited to CMV serostatus. A later analysis found that TCR association rates varied across HLA loci, with DRB1 alleles showing the most associated TCRs and HLA-C alleles the fewest. The authors suggested that the approach could potentially be extended to other disease states and immunological phenotypes. Because the 87-base-pair reads could not distinguish some IMGT-functional V segments, including TRBV6-2 and TRBV6-3, those segments were excluded. Because some donors lacked HLA typing at each locus, the association tests relied only on the typed subset. Across donors, most TCR sequences were observed very rarely, whereas some public TCRs were present in many individuals. In a later genetic analysis, fewer N-insertions in productive TCRs were reported among donors in an Asian-associated ancestry cluster than the roughly 640-donor mean. This cohort had only TCR beta chains sequenced, and the lack of alpha or paired-chain data limited which features could be detected. A group of highly shared sequence variants was considered likely to be a technical artifact of the sequencing pipeline. Because counts were too low, seventeen rarely observed V segments, including chromosome 9 orphons, were left out of the earlier analysis of 500 to 750 of the donors. A total of 164 TCR beta chains were listed by the study as associated with cytomegalovirus. In vitro tests confirmed that a few of the cytomegalovirus-associated TCR beta chains recognize cytomegalovirus antigens. The classifier was reported to diagnose cytomegalovirus status with high specificity and sensitivity in both the original cohort and the validation cohort. V-gene and J-gene trimming of TCR beta chains was associated with a missense DCLRE1C variant in a later genetic analysis, and the association was replicated in an independent cohort. In a later analysis, HLA-associated TCR beta chains were found to be more clonally expanded and to have lower generation probabilities than equally common non-associated chains. Most CMV-associated TCR beta chains appeared to be HLA-restricted in a later analysis, and the HLA associations seemed to be driven largely by CMV exposure. Roughly uniform sequencing depth across donors was assumed in presence/absence analyses, although this assumption may not hold. Assigning TCR associations to individual alleles was difficult when HLA alleles, especially DR and DQ, strongly co-occurred. Linkage disequilibrium might explain the correlated functional status among segregating V segments, but an unknown experimental factor could not be ruled out.

The chain uses TRBV5-1 and TRBJ2-3; the D gene cannot be named for sure. This clonotype originated in a man younger than 30 in good health and CMV-seronegative. Source material: PBMCs. The CDR3 reads as follows: CASSLVATDTQYF. The DNA is TGCGCCAGCAGCTTGGTAGCCACAGATACGCAGTATTTT.